A selection of T cell receptor beta chains follows, all from one sample in a study of cytomegalovirus exposure and HLA in healthy donors. The repertoire was sequenced with immunoSEQ multiplex PCR; TCRdb's copy has only in-frame clones and lacks some. This repertoire shows some 150,000 clones, 75% to 85% found once; its top ten account for roughly 6.8%. The sample taken for sequencing was PBMCs. The receptors come from a man between 45 and 60 years old in good health and CMV-seropositive. Both conserved end residues are part of each CDR3. Each record gives: V gene, CDR3 length, J gene, CDR3 protein.

>TRBV18|15|TRBJ2-5
CASSPEQALQETQYF
>TRBV7-8|16|TRBJ2-7
CASSLSFGSRAYEQYF
>TRBV19|15|TRBJ1-5
CASSPDRGLGQPQHF
>TRBV19|14|TRBJ2-7
CASSRQGNAREQYF
>TRBV19|14|TRBJ2-3
CASSTGRSTDTQYF
>TRBV2|14|TRBJ2-7
CASSDSGGVHEQYF
>TRBV5-1|17|TRBJ2-7
CASSLERGQGYFYEQYF
>TRBV5-5|15|TRBJ2-5
CASSLAVGGVETQYF
>TRBV7-9|17|TRBJ2-7
CASSPSRSAGKVYEQYF
>TRBV29-1|13|TRBJ1-2
CSVEGQGASGYTF
>TRBV5-1|15|TRBJ2-7
CASSLGSGSSYEQYF
>TRBV6-6|15|TRBJ1-4
CASSYSGGSNEKLFF
>TRBV28|15|TRBJ2-7
CASSLAGQIGDEQYF
>TRBV5-1|17|TRBJ2-2
CASSLAKGGQMGGELFF
>TRBV19|14|TRBJ1-4
CASSLTHSLEKLFF
>TRBV4-2|17|TRBJ2-1
CASSQDRGTSSYNEQFF
>TRBV5-1|16|TRBJ2-5
CASSQRLAGTGGAQYF
>TRBV5-1|18|TRBJ2-7
CASSLAPVGSGSSYEQYF
>TRBV7-2|15|TRBJ2-7
CASSLTGRRFYEQYF
>TRBV6-5|15|TRBJ1-1
CASSYRDREEGEAFF
>TRBV5-1|14|TRBJ2-7
CASGSGGPVYEQYF
>TRBV28|15|TRBJ1-2
CACSEPGQGIYGYTF
>TRBV5-5|13|TRBJ2-7
CASSLGLDYEQYF
>TRBV6-1|10|TRBJ1-1
CASSEFVAFF
>TRBV6-5|11|TRBJ2-7
CASSNSGEQYF
>TRBV29-1|12|NA
CSVARSTYEQYF
>TRBV19|15|TRBJ1-1
CASSSDSPPEFEAFF
>TRBV5-1|14|TRBJ1-1
CASSVLEPNTEAFF
>TRBV6-5|15|TRBJ1-1
CASKRQGWTSTEAFF